This T cell receptor beta chain was sequenced for a study of T cell responses to AZD1222 COVID-19 vaccine (dated by TCRdb to the early 2020s). The study in broad terms: AZD1222 recipients whose second dose came at about 4 weeks and those whose second dose came at about 12 weeks were combined into one group, since spike-specific TCR depth and breadth did not differ between the two schedules. TCR sequencing covered over 230 trial participants: about 210 given two doses of AZD1222 and 26 given two doses of MenACWY control vaccine. Trial participants were enrolled into age subgroups of 18-55, 56-69 and 70-plus years, which contained approximately 150, 30 and 60 TCR-sequenced participants, respectively.

To note about this clone: Its recognized antigen is unknown. It has no much larger one-base neighbor in the sample; base qualities were not kept.

CDR1 is given as LGHNA and CDR2 as YNFKEQ, both from the germline V gene. V and J lose 4 bases and 1 base, and a span of 10 bases separates them. From the cysteine up to the phenylalanine, the CDR3 has a length of 14 residues. The read is trimmed to its CDR3 DNA, 42 bases read in frame from base 1. The time point label, read with the paper, signifies: baseline before first vaccination. Vaccinee samples were obtained from the UK trials COV001 and COV002, which included a single-blind randomized controlled phase 2/3 trial of AZD1222 (ChAdOx1 nCoV-19) in healthy adults. For TCRbeta chain sequencing, PBMC samples from trial participants were taken at day 0 and at day 28 after the second dose. Broad study findings and their caveats: Participants were mostly white British, with more females than males. The authors suggested clonal diversity may have been underestimated. Conclusions about previously exposed vaccinees are limited because only a handful of AZD1222 recipients were SARS-CoV-2 seropositive at baseline. Because no day 14 peak-response samples were available, repertoires were characterized only after the peak T cell response. Spike-specific TCR breadth and depth rose significantly after two AZD1222 doses compared with day 0 and with MenACWY recipients. Epitopes outside the regions mutated in the B.1.351 and B.1.1.7 variants were reportedly recognized by nearly half of the unique spike-specific TCRs. The whole spike protein was spanned by vaccine-associated CD4 TCRs, and dominant responses were seen in regions 160-218 and 743-854. In the small 56-69-year group, the increase in depth fell short of significance, most likely because of low power.

The CDR3 regions of human TCRbeta chains were analyzed by immunosequencing. Processing in the source paper ran as follows. Repertoire TCRs were matched against a reference library of SARS-CoV-2-specific TCRs generated with the MIRA antigen-specificity platform. Breadth was defined as the fraction of unique TCRs that were SARS-CoV-2-associated, and depth was defined as the fraction of total T cells that were SARS-CoV-2-associated. Using the MIRA data, each spike-specific TCR was mapped to the spike region that the TCR reacts to and placed in a CD4 or CD8 class. Log10-transformed breadth and depth values were compared by one-way ANOVA with Sidak's multiple comparisons tests. This is the immuneACCESS table as TCRdb keeps it, with only in-frame sequences that have V and J called. A part of the clones is gone; compared with another copy, unresolved V genes explain less than half, and the rest is unexplained. V, J and clone size were drawn from that table, and D and trimming were deduced from the DNA. The sample table records over 100,000 clones; about 88% of these occur just once. About 2.4% of the sample rests with the top ten.

The material sequenced was peripheral blood, taken on day 0 of AZD1222 vaccination. This receptor chain uses TRBV4-2 and TRBJ2-5, with the D gene call left open. This TCR came from an adult in good health. The DNA sequence is given as TGTGCCAGCAGCCTTTTAGAAGGCCAAGAGACCCAGTACTTC. Translated, it gives CASSLLEGQETQYF.